A single sample gave rise to the 26 T cell receptor beta chains below, sequenced in a study of T-cell memory formation after mild COVID-19. MiXCR was run by TCRdb on the 5' RACE reads, yielding one entry per CDR3 protein. The data hold under 400,000 distinct CDR3 sequences, with around 27% observed a single time. Sequences were obtained from PBMCs or a T cell subset sorted from them (not recorded which). The receptors here all came from an adult woman who had mild COVID-19 (a few samples of this study predate the infection). Cell type and time point are not known.

This clonotype has a count of ten or more. The V gene is TRBV12-3 or TRBV12-4, the J gene TRBJ2-7, with D tentatively TRBD2 (5 bases). The CDR3 is made up of 13 amino acids. V was trimmed by 6 bases and J by 3 bases, leaving 12 bases between them. The CDR3 bases are TGTGCCAGCAGCTTGGCGGGTTTCTACGAGCAGTACTTC. This translates into CASSLAGFYEQYF.

The chain employs TRBV29-1 and TRBJ2-7; possibly TRBD1 or TRBD2 for D (5 bases each). Germline loops: CDR1 SQVTM, CDR2 ANQGSEA. This CDR3 is 14 amino acids long. Trimming stripped 0 bases from V and 3 bases from J, with 12 bases between. This CDR3 reads CSVEDRDGNYEQYF. CDR3 DNA: TGCAGCGTTGAAGACCGGGACGGTAACTACGAGCAGTACTTC.

In this sample, this clonotype turned up a few times. The chain carries TRBV5-6 and TRBJ2-2, with D possibly matching TRBD1 (6 bases). The germline V and J ends were trimmed by 3 bases and 7 bases, with 19 bases remaining between them. Germline V CDR1 and CDR2: SGHDT, YYEEEE. The CDR3 is made up of 16 amino acids. CDR3 in amino acids: CASSSRLDRKGGELFF. CDR3 sequence (DNA): TGTGCCAGCAGCTCGCGTTTAGACAGGAAAGGCGGGGAGCTGTTTTTT.

The V and J genes are TRBV7-9 and TRBJ1-4; D gene ambiguous. Trimming left V 1 base short and J 6 bases short, with 12 bases between. The CDR3 runs 15 residues. CDR1 is SEHNR and CDR2 is FQNEAQ in the germline V gene (reference sequence). In DNA, the CDR3 is TGTGCCAGCAGCTTAGTACCGGGGAATGATGAAAAACTGTTTTTT. Its translation is CASSLVPGNDEKLFF. Full variable domain (outside the CDR3, taken from reference TRBV7-9 and TRBJ1-4): DTGVSQNPRHKITKRGQNVTFRCDPISEHNRLYWYRQTLGQGPEFLTYFQNEAQLEKSRLLSDRFSAERPKGSFSTLEIQRTEQGDSAMYLCASSLVPGNDEKLFFGSGTQLSVL.

This sequence joins TRBV4-1 and TRBJ2-7, with a weak D call TRBD1 (6 bases). The CDR3 consists of 15 residues. Germline CDR1 and CDR2: MGHRA and YSYEKL. V lost 1 base, J lost 0 bases, and 10 bases lay in between. The CDR3 loop is CASSQVLQGSYEQYF. CDR3 DNA sequence: TGCGCCAGCAGCCAAGTTCTACAGGGCTCCTACGAGCAGTACTTC.

This clonotype has a handful of counts. The chain employs TRBV5-1 and TRBJ2-3, with a weak D call TRBD2 (7 bases). The V gene's germline CDR1 is SGHRS and CDR2 YFSETQ. The CDR3 is 16 residues long. Between the trimmed V and J ends, which lost 0 bases and 2 bases, there was a span of 13 bases. The CDR3 protein is CASSLAGGRYTDTQYF. CDR3 nucleotides: TGCGCCAGCAGCTTGGCCGGGGGGCGATACACAGATACGCAGTATTTT.

The table lists this clonotype with a few counts. CDR3 DNA sequence: TGCGCCAGCAGCGCTGCGGGGGGCACCTTCCAAGAGACCCAGTACTTC. As protein: CASSAAGGTFQETQYF. The chain employs TRBV5-1 and TRBJ2-5; TRBD2 aligns across 8 bases. CDR1 SGHRS and CDR2 YFSETQ come from the germline V gene. The trim removed 4 bases at V and 1 base at J, leaving 9 bases unmatched. There are 16 residues in the CDR3.

This clonotype has more than one count but fewer than ten. DNA of the CDR3: TGTGCCAGCAGCTCTAGGGGGCAAATCAATGAGCAGTTCTTC. This translates into CASSSRGQINEQFF. V and J are TRBV7-9 and TRBJ2-1, with 7 bases identical to TRBD1. J lost 6 bases, V lost 4 bases, and 6 bases had no gene match. The V gene's germline CDR1 is SEHNR and CDR2 FQNEAQ (reference sequence). The CDR3 length is 14 residues. Together with reference TRBV7-9 and TRBJ2-1, the CDR3 gives the full variable domain: DTGVSQNPRHKITKRGQNVTFRCDPISEHNRLYWYRQTLGQGPEFLTYFQNEAQLEKSRLLSDRFSAERPKGSFSTLEIQRTEQGDSAMYLCASSSRGQINEQFFGPGTRLTVL.

This clonotype was detected a few times. This chain joins TRBV6-2 or TRBV6-3 and TRBJ2-7, with D tentatively TRBD1 or TRBD2 (5 bases each). V was clipped by 6 bases and J by 0 bases, with 12 bases between them. Germline V lookup: CDR1 MNHEY, CDR2 SVGEGT. This CDR3 region has 14 residues. The CDR3 sequence is CASRPPGRSYEQYF. DNA for the CDR3: TGTGCCAGCAGGCCTCCGGGACGCTCCTACGAGCAGTACTTC.

The chain joins TRBV12-3 or TRBV12-4 to TRBJ1-2; 10 nucleotides match TRBD1. The CDR3 extends over 15 amino acids. Trimming removed 5 bases from V and 4 bases from J; junction bases left unmatched: 7. In nucleotides, the CDR3 is TGTGCCAGCAGTCACCGCCGACAGGGGGCCTATGGCTACACCTTC. This translates into CASSHRRQGAYGYTF.

The chain combines TRBV14 with TRBJ2-2; 9 bases match TRBD1. With V trimmed by 0 bases and J by 5 bases, 1 base remained unmatched. The germline V gene has CDR1 SGHDN and CDR2 FVKESK. CDR3 size: 15 residues. The CDR3 coding sequence is TGTGCCAGCAGCCAAGACGGGACAGGGACCGGGGAGCTGTTTTTT. This codes for CASSQDGTGTGELFF. The whole variable domain, filled in from reference TRBV14 and TRBJ2-2, reads EAGVTQFPSHSVIEKGQTVTLRCDPISGHDNLYWYRRVMGKEIKFLLHFVKESKQDESGMPNNRFLAERTGGTYSTLKVQPAELEDSGVYFCASSQDGTGTGELFFGEGSRLTVL.

V is TRBV6-5 and J is TRBJ2-7, with D perhaps matching TRBD1 (5 bases). CDR1 and CDR2 from the germline V gene are MNHEY and SVGAGI. V was clipped by 3 bases and J by 1 base, with 13 bases between them. The CDR3 runs 15 residues. The CDR3 region has the DNA TGTGCCAGCAGTTATTACCAGGGATCATCCTACGAGCAGTACTTC. It translates to CASSYYQGSSYEQYF.

The rearrangement joins TRBV6-5 to TRBJ1-1; D might be TRBD1 (6 bases). The V and J ends lost 4 bases and 4 bases respectively, with 13 bases between them. This CDR3 spans 14 amino acids. Germline loops: CDR1 MNHEY, CDR2 SVGAGI. The CDR3 sequence: CASSSPTGITEAFF. The CDR3 region has the DNA TGTGCCAGCAGTTCCCCAACAGGGATCACTGAAGCTTTCTTT.

The chain combines TRBV11-3 with TRBJ2-7; 8 nucleotides align to TRBD1. Germline V gene lookup returns CDR1 SGHNT and CDR2 YENEEA. The CDR3 contains 13 residues. The junction had 10 bases not matched to a gene; V was cut back by 10 bases and J by 5 bases. CDR3 in amino acids: CATQGTGDNEQYF. The CDR3 DNA follows: TGTGCCACCCAGGGGACAGGTGACAACGAGCAGTACTTC.

This clonotype was observed many times. The chain is built from TRBV7-3 and TRBJ2-1, with TRBD1 matching over 10 bases. The length of the CDR3 is 18 residues. Germline V lookup: CDR1 SGHTA, CDR2 FQGTGA. The V gene end was trimmed by 4 bases and the J gene end by 2 bases; junction bases not matched to a gene: 11. CDR3 sequence (DNA): TGTGCCAGCAGCTCCCGCCTTACCGGGACAGGGGCCTACAATGAGCAGTTCTTC. It encodes CASSSRLTGTGAYNEQFF.

The V call is TRBV5-1, the J call TRBJ1-1, with 7 positions matching TRBD1. Losses at the gene ends were 4 bases for V and 1 base for J; bases not matched to a gene: 7. From germline, CDR1 is SGHRS and CDR2 YFSETQ. The CDR3 is made up of 15 amino acids. CDR3 in amino acids: CASSPGDRPNTEAFF. As DNA, the CDR3 is TGCGCCAGCAGCCCAGGGGACAGACCGAACACTGAAGCTTTCTTT. The complete variable domain, with remaining parts taken from reference TRBV5-1 and TRBJ1-1, reads KAGVTQTPRYLIKTRGQQVTLSCSPISGHRSVSWYQQTPGQGLQFLFEYFSETQRNKGNFPGRFSGRQFSNSRSEMNVSTLELGDSALYLCASSPGDRPNTEAFFGQGTRLTVV.

V and J are TRBV15 and TRBJ2-3, with 9 positions matching TRBD2. The junction had 9 bases not matched to a gene; V was cut back by 3 bases and J by 2 bases. Germline CDR1 reads LNHNV; CDR2 reads YYDKDF (reference sequence). The CDR3 contains 17 residues. This chain's CDR3 is CATSSLASGANTDTQYF. Here the CDR3 DNA reads TGTGCCACCAGCAGTCTTGCTAGCGGGGCCAACACAGATACGCAGTATTTT.

This sequence joins TRBV5-4 and TRBJ2-7, with D perhaps matching TRBD2 (6 bases). The CDR3 is 17 amino acids. CDR1 SGHNT and CDR2 YYREEE come from the germline V gene (reference sequence). Trimming removed 4 bases from V and 3 bases from J, with 23 bases in between. The CDR3 nucleotides read TGTGCCAGCAGCAAGGAGGGGCTCTATACCCCTATCTACGAGCAGTACTTC. Its protein product is CASSKEGLYTPIYEQYF.

This clonotype was seen repeatedly, ten times or more. The chain uses TRBV20-1 and TRBJ2-7, with TRBD1 matching over 9 bases. V was pared by 5 bases and J by 2 bases, with 7 bases of the junction left unmatched. The CDR3 runs to 14 residues. Germline assignment: CDR1 DFQATT and CDR2 SNEGSKA (reference sequence). As DNA, the CDR3 is TGCAGTGCTGACCGGGACAGGGCCCCCTACGAGCAGTACTTC. This sequence encodes CSADRDRAPYEQYF.

This clonotype occurred a few times. The chain recombines TRBV19 with TRBJ2-7; D perhaps matches TRBD2 (5 bases). Germline CDR1 is LNHDA and CDR2 is SQIVND (reference sequence). The V end was cut by 4 bases, the J end by 6 bases, with 22 bases between. The CDR3 sequence is 16 residues long. The CDR3 coding sequence is TGTGCCAGTAGTACCGTCCTAGGCGGAAGAGGAGGCGAGCAGTACTTC. It translates to CASSTVLGGRGGEQYF. Filled out from reference TRBV19 and TRBJ2-7, the complete variable domain reads DGGITQSPKYLFRKEGQNVTLSCEQNLNHDAMYWYRQDPGQGLRLIYYSQIVNDFQKGDIAEGYSVSREKKESFPLTVTSAQKNPTAFYLCASSTVLGGRGGEQYFGPGTRLTVT.

V usage is TRBV5-1 and J usage is TRBJ1-1; D gene uncertain. CDR3 length: 13 amino acids. The V and J ends lost 1 base and 1 base respectively, with 5 bases between them. The germline gives CDR1 SGHRS, CDR2 YFSETQ. The CDR3: CASSLPENTEAFF. The CDR3 DNA reads TGCGCCAGCAGCTTGCCTGAGAACACTGAAGCTTTCTTT.

This clonotype has only a few counts. V and J are TRBV5-1 and TRBJ2-5; 8 bases agree with TRBD2. J gave up 4 bases and V 1 base, and 9 bases lay outside the gene matches. Per germline, CDR1 SGHRS and CDR2 YFSETQ. The CDR3 extends over 16 amino acids. CDR3 in amino acids: CASSLSGRAGGETQYF. The CDR3 bases are TGCGCCAGCAGCTTGTCCGGGAGGGCCGGGGGAGAGACCCAGTACTTC.

There are a few counts of this clonotype. CDR3 DNA: TGCAGTGCTAGCGGGGGCCTAAGCCCAGATACGCAGTATTTT. Amino acids: CSASGGLSPDTQYF. V and J are TRBV20-1 and TRBJ2-3; D may match TRBD1 or TRBD2 (6 bases each). The CDR3 sequence is 14 residues long. Between the trimmed V and J ends, which lost 3 bases and 4 bases, there was a span of 14 bases. Germline V gene lookup returns CDR1 DFQATT and CDR2 SNEGSKA (reference sequence).

The V call is TRBV29-1, the J call TRBJ1-1, with D tentatively TRBD1 (6 bases). Germline V gives CDR1 SQVTM, CDR2 ANQGSEA. The CDR3 is 13 residues long. Trimming removed 1 base at V and 2 bases at J, with 8 bases between. CDR3 bases: TGCAGCGTTGAAGGGGACATCAACACTGAAGCTTTCTTT. Amino acids: CSVEGDINTEAFF.

The CDR3 loop is CASTRWGGDRLTYEQYF. The CDR3 region has the DNA TGTGCCAGCACTCGCTGGGGGGGGGACAGACTAACCTACGAGCAGTACTTC. V and J are TRBV27 and TRBJ2-7; D is possibly TRBD1 or TRBD2 (7 bases each). Between the trimmed V and J ends, which lost 7 bases and 2 bases, there was a span of 24 bases. Germline V CDR1 and CDR2: MNHEY, SMNVEV (reference sequence). There are 17 residues in the CDR3.

The chain couples TRBV10-3 to TRBJ1-5; unclear D gene. The CDR3 runs 15 residues. Germline V gene data show CDR1 as ENHRY and CDR2 as SYGVKD. The V gene lost 3 bases and the J gene lost 0 bases, with 9 bases spanning the gap. The chain's CDR3 is CAISDSSNSNQPQHF. In DNA, the CDR3 is TGTGCCATCAGTGACAGCAGCAATAGCAATCAGCCCCAGCATTTT.